Below are 21 T cell receptor beta chains sequenced from a single sample in a study of blood T cell repertoires in COVID-19. Profiled with immunoSEQ multiplex PCR; TCRdb holds only in-frame clones, not every one. Of fewer than 300,000 clones listed, around 87% are singletons. The source material was peripheral blood. The receptor source for this set is a woman aged 40 to 50 who had recovered from COVID-19.

Remarks on this clone: Other DNA variants within this sample encode the same CDR3. The chain combines TRBV27 with TRBJ1-1; TRBD1 is a possible D gene (5 bases). Germline V gives CDR1 MNHEY, CDR2 SMNVEV (reference sequence). Deletions cut 6 bases from V and 1 base from J, with 12 bases between. CDR3 length: 14 amino acids. The CDR3 region has the DNA TGTGCCAGCAGGCCATGGGGCGCGAACACTGAAGCTTTCTTT. Amino acids: CASRPWGANTEAFF.

This sequence joins TRBV7-2 and TRBJ1-5; 10 positions match TRBD1. CDR3 size: 14 residues. V was pared by 5 bases and J by 6 bases, with 4 bases of the junction left unmatched. Germline CDR1 reads SGHTA; CDR2 reads FQGNSA. The CDR3 here is CASSHRTGGQPQHF. CDR3 DNA: TGTGCCAGCAGCCACAGGACAGGGGGTCAGCCCCAGCATTTT.

The chain recombines TRBV6-5 with TRBJ1-5, with unresolved D. The CDR3 contains 15 residues. Germline CDR1 MNHEY, CDR2 SVGAGI. Trimming left V 2 bases short and J 3 bases short, with 11 bases between. The CDR3 here is CASSYSVGLNQPQHF. The CDR3 DNA is TGTGCCAGCAGTTACAGCGTTGGCCTCAATCAGCCCCAGCATTTT.

The chain carries TRBV5-1 and TRBJ1-2; D not resolved. The CDR3 covers 14 residues. Germline values: CDR1 SGHRS, CDR2 YFSETQ. V lost 0 bases and J 4 bases, leaving 10 bases between the germline ends. As DNA, the CDR3 is TGCGCCAGCAGCTTGGAGAGGGTGAGCTATGGCTACACCTTC. It encodes CASSLERVSYGYTF.

CDR3 loop: CASTPGVRGDTQYF. The CDR3 region has the DNA TGTGCCAGCACCCCGGGGGTGCGGGGAGATACGCAGTATTTT. The rearrangement joins TRBV27 to TRBJ2-3; D may be TRBD2 (6 bases). CDR1 MNHEY and CDR2 SMNVEV come from the germline V gene (reference sequence). The CDR3 contains 14 residues. V was cut by 7 bases and J by 5 bases, with 16 bases left in between.

This clone was detected only once. The chain combines TRBV3-1 (or the pseudogene TRBV3-2) with TRBJ2-7; 12 bases agree with TRBD2. V lost 3 bases and J lost 3; bases outside the gene matches: 6. Germline V gives CDR1 LGHDT, CDR2 YNNKEL (reference sequence). The CDR3 is made up of 16 amino acids. The CDR3 sequence is CASSHAGLAGFYEQYF. In DNA, the CDR3 is TGTGCCAGCAGCCACGCAGGACTAGCGGGGTTCTACGAGCAGTACTTC.

This clone has just one count. The genes are TRBV3-1 (or the pseudogene TRBV3-2) and TRBJ2-2; the D gene is possibly TRBD1 (6 bases). CDR1 and CDR2 from the germline V gene are LGHDT and YNNKEL (reference sequence). This CDR3 has 14 residues. V lost 4 bases and J 5 bases, leaving 11 bases between the germline ends. CDR3 nucleotide sequence: TGTGCCAGCAGCCCGACAGGCCCAACCGGGGAGCTGTTTTTT. Translation gives CASSPTGPTGELFF.

The chain joins TRBV30 to TRBJ1-6; no clear D. This CDR3 has 15 amino acids. V dropped 5 bases and J dropped 0 bases, with 11 bases sitting between them. Per the germline V gene, CDR1 is GTSNPN and CDR2 is SVGIG (reference sequence). In DNA form, the CDR3 reads TGTGCCTGGGGGCGCTCAGGCTCCTATAATTCACCCCTCCACTTT. Translation: CAWGRSGSYNSPLHF.

This rearrangement joins TRBV4-1 to TRBJ2-3; 10 positions match TRBD2. Looked up from germline, CDR1 is MGHRA and CDR2 is YSYEKL. The CDR3 covers 20 residues. The V gene end was trimmed by 2 bases and the J gene end by 1 base; junction bases not matched to a gene: 15. In DNA form, the CDR3 reads TGCGCCAGCAGCCAAAGGATAGGAGCGGGGGGGCAGCTGCGCACAGATACGCAGTATTTT. Protein product: CASSQRIGAGGQLRTDTQYF.

The V and J genes are TRBV18 and TRBJ2-5; perhaps TRBD1 as D (6 bases). Trimming left V 5 bases short and J 3 bases short, with 13 bases between. The germline V gene encodes CDR1 KGHSH and CDR2 LQKENI. This CDR3 is 14 amino acids long. The DNA for the CDR3 is TGTGCCAGCTCAATACGAGCAGGGGAAGAGACCCAGTACTTC. It specifies CASSIRAGEETQYF.

The chain employs TRBV11-2 and TRBJ1-1, with TRBD1 matching 7 bases. Germline lookup yields CDR1 SGHAT and CDR2 FQNNGV. The CDR3 runs 14 residues. V shed 3 bases and J 4 bases; nucleotides not matched to a gene: 5. The CDR3 loop reads CASSFWAGGTEAFF. Written as DNA, the CDR3 is TGTGCCAGCAGCTTTTGGGCAGGGGGCACTGAAGCTTTCTTT.

The genes are TRBV6-6 and TRBJ1-6; tentative D call: TRBD1 (6 bases). The V end was cut by 2 bases, the J end by 7 bases, with 15 bases between. This CDR3 is built from 16 residues. Germline CDR1 is MNHNY and CDR2 is SVGAGI (reference sequence). The CDR3 DNA reads TGTGCCAGCAGTTACCCGCGGACAGTCAAGAATTCACCCCTCCACTTT. This encodes CASSYPRTVKNSPLHF.

The rearrangement joins TRBV19 to TRBJ1-6, with TRBD1 identical over 7 bases. The CDR3 has 16 residues. Trimming cost V 8 bases and J 3 bases; bases outside gene matches: 10. The V gene's germline CDR1 is LNHDA and CDR2 SQIVND (reference sequence). The DNA of the CDR3 is TGTGCCAGTCTGCAATCCCGGGACAGCTATAATTCACCCCTCCACTTT. This gives the protein CASLQSRDSYNSPLHF.

Points on this clone: The same CDR3 arises from other DNA sequences in this sample as well. The chain is built from TRBV30 and TRBJ2-1; no definite D call. The CDR3 length is 14 residues. V lost 0 bases and J 4 bases, leaving 10 bases between the germline ends. Looked up from germline, CDR1 is GTSNPN and CDR2 is SVGIG (reference sequence). In DNA, the CDR3 is TGTGCCTGGAGTGTCCTTTCCCTATACAATGAGCAGTTCTTC. Its translation: CAWSVLSLYNEQFF.

This clone has a handful of counts. The CDR3 here is CASSLDIHTGELFF. The CDR3 nucleotides read TGCGCCAGCAGCTTGGACATTCACACCGGGGAGCTGTTTTTT. The chain employs TRBV5-1 and TRBJ2-2; D gene uncertain. The CDR3 covers 14 residues. The V gene's germline CDR1 is SGHRS and CDR2 YFSETQ. Trimming left V 0 bases short and J 3 bases short, with 6 bases between.

This sequence joins TRBV30 and TRBJ2-2; no reliable D call. This CDR3 is 13 amino acids long. Trimming left V 0 bases short and J 7 bases short, with 9 bases between. Per germline, CDR1 GTSNPN and CDR2 SVGIG (reference sequence). The CDR3 DNA reads as TGTGCCTGGAGTGTCACGGGTCGCGGGGAGCTGTTTTTT. It encodes CAWSVTGRGELFF. The complete variable domain, with remaining parts taken from reference TRBV30 and TRBJ2-2, reads SQTIHQWPATLVQPVGSPLSLECTVEGTSNPNLYWYRQAAGRGLQLLFYSVGIGQISSEVPQNLSASRPQDRQFILSSKKLLLSDSGFYLCAWSVTGRGELFFGEGSRLTVL.

The gene calls are TRBV5-6 and TRBJ1-3; no firm D call. The CDR3 is 15 amino acids. Germline V gives CDR1 SGHDT, CDR2 YYEEEE. Trimming took 2 bases from V and 0 from J, leaving 9 bases between them. The CDR3 here is CASSFSPNSGNTIYF. CDR3 coding DNA: TGTGCCAGCAGCTTCAGTCCAAACTCTGGAAACACCATATATTTT.

V and J are TRBV25-1 and TRBJ2-1, with TRBD1 matching over 7 bases. Germline-derived CDR1 and CDR2 are MGHDK and SYGVNS. This CDR3 is built from 16 residues. V was pared by 1 base and J by 5 bases, with 8 bases of the junction left unmatched. CDR3 bases: TGTGCCAGCAGTGAATTAGGGACAGACTACAACAATGAGCAGTTCTTC. Protein product: CASSELGTDYNNEQFF.

The V and J genes are TRBV12-5 and TRBJ2-2, with D unclear. CDR1 and CDR2 (germline): LGHNT, FRNRAP. The CDR3 length is 16 residues. The ends were cut back, 0 bases at V and 0 bases at J, with 8 bases in the middle. In DNA, the CDR3 is TGTGCTAGTGGTTTGGTATTTATCTCGAACACCGGGGAGCTGTTTTTT. It yields the protein CASGLVFISNTGELFF.

The V gene is TRBV6-5, the J gene TRBJ1-6; 7 positions match TRBD1. The CDR3 has 15 residues. From germline, CDR1 is MNHEY and CDR2 SVGAGI. After removal of 5 bases from V and 6 bases from J, the junction contained 7 bases not matched to a gene. The CDR3 loop is CASSPRDSPNSPLHF. The CDR3 DNA is TGTGCCAGCAGTCCCCGGGACAGCCCTAATTCACCCCTCCACTTT.

This clone occurred once. The V gene is TRBV7-9, the J gene TRBJ1-1; no reliable D call. V was trimmed by 1 base and J by 5 bases, leaving 5 bases between them. CDR3 length equals 12 residues. Germline V CDR1 and CDR2: SEHNR, FQNEAQ (reference sequence). CDR3 bases: TGTGCCAGCAGCTTAGGTGAGACTGAAGCTTTCTTT. This gives the protein CASSLGETEAFF.